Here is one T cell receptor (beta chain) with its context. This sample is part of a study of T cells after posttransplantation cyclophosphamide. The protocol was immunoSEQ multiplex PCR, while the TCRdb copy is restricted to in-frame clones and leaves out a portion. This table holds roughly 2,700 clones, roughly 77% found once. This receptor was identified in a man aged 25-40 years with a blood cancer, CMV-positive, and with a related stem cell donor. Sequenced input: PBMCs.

Written as DNA, the CDR3 is TGTGCCAGCAGCAGACCGGGACTAGCGGTTTCCGGGGAGCTGTTTTTT. Amino acid sequence: CASSRPGLAVSGELFF. This chain joins TRBV7-8 and TRBJ2-2; TRBD2 agrees at 11 bases. The V and J ends lost 5 bases and 6 bases, in that order; junction bases with no gene match: 8. Germline loops: CDR1 SGHVS, CDR2 FQNEAQ. CDR3 length: 16 amino acids.